The 6 T cell receptor beta chains below come from one sample, sequenced in a study of shared clonotypes between healthy human individuals. Profiling relied on immunoSEQ multiplex PCR, and the TCRdb table lists in-frame clones only, not all of them. The sample holds some 2,000,000 clones; 85% to 95% are singletons and the top ten take 0.13%. The source material was naive CD4+ T cells sorted from blood. The subset is: CD45RA+ positively selected. Receptor source: a man between 18 and 35 years old in good health.

V usage is TRBV5-4 and J usage is TRBJ2-5, with a weak D call TRBD1 (7 bases). V was trimmed by 5 bases and J by 0 bases, leaving 26 bases between them. In germline, CDR1 is SGHNT, CDR2 YYREEE (reference sequence). The CDR3 contains 19 residues. This chain's CDR3 is CASSVERSTQGGNQETQYF. CDR3 sequence (DNA): TGTGCCAGCAGTGTGGAGAGGTCCACCCAGGGGGGAAACCAAGAGACCCAGTACTTC.

This chain joins TRBV7-6 and TRBJ1-6; D gene uncertain. The CDR3 covers 15 residues. Trimming took 5 bases from V and 7 from J, leaving 15 bases between them. Per germline, CDR1 SGHVS and CDR2 FNYEAQ. CDR3 protein: CASSTRTGLNSPLHF. In DNA, the CDR3 is TGTGCCAGCAGCACGCGGACGGGTTTGAATTCACCCCTCCACTTT.

The chain employs TRBV7-6 and TRBJ1-1; D remains unclear. The CDR3 is 17 amino acids. Trimming took 5 bases from V and 1 from J, leaving 20 bases between them. The germline gives CDR1 SGHVS, CDR2 FNYEAQ. The CDR3 sequence: CASSPRNSGLRNTEAFF. CDR3 nucleotide sequence: TGTGCCAGCAGCCCAAGAAATTCGGGCCTCAGGAACACTGAAGCTTTCTTT.

This chain joins TRBV27 and TRBJ2-7, with D perhaps matching TRBD2 (6 bases). Germline V gives CDR1 MNHEY, CDR2 SMNVEV (reference sequence). There are 15 residues in the CDR3. The germline V and J ends were trimmed by 4 bases and 3 bases, with 16 bases remaining between them. CDR3 loop: CASSSSPSVRYEQYF. The CDR3 region has the DNA TGTGCCAGCAGTTCCTCCCCTAGCGTCCGCTACGAGCAGTACTTC.

CDR3 nucleotides: TGCGCCAGCAGCTCCCTGGCGGCCAAAAACATTCAGTACTTC. This encodes CASSSLAAKNIQYF. V is TRBV5-1 and J is TRBJ2-4; no definite D call. Trimming took off 3 bases at V and 1 base at J, with 8 bases between the two ends. The germline CDR1 and CDR2 sequences are SGHRS and YFSETQ. The CDR3 has 14 residues.

This clone has a single count. The V gene is TRBV6-1, the J gene TRBJ2-5; D is unclear. The CDR3 is 14 amino acids. Germline values: CDR1 MNHNS, CDR2 SASEGT. With 1 base removed from V and 9 bases from J, the gap between germline ends came to 15 bases. The CDR3 region is CASSEGAGISPQYF. The CDR3 DNA reads as TGTGCCAGCAGTGAAGGCGCCGGAATTTCCCCCCAGTACTTC.